This TCR beta chain was recorded in a study of T cells in Graves' hyperthyroidism and ophthalmopathy. Overall study: Pretreatment peripheral blood was obtained at initial diagnosis.

Study findings and constraints: In blood, most of the thyroid clonotypes expanded above 0.001 were also present.

Germline-derived CDR1 and CDR2 are MGHRA and YSYEKL. The CDR3 has 15 amino acids. V was pared by 1 base and J by 6 bases, with 4 bases of the junction left unmatched. This clonotype has a handful of counts. Its antigen is currently unknown. Around 9.9 ml of fresh peripheral blood supplied the PBMCs. Template material for amplifying TCR beta CDR3 regions consisted of RNA transcripts. The primer set for the first-round RT-PCR of the TCR CDR3 was HTBI. TCRdb recomputed calls from the multiplex PCR reads with MiXCR, one row per CDR3 protein. The sample lists 300,000 to 400,000 distinct CDR3 sequences, under 20% occurring once.

The sequenced sample consisted of blood. The chain links TRBV4-1 to TRBJ2-7; 12 positions agree with TRBD2. The source is a man in his late teens or twenties with Graves' ophthalmopathy. In DNA form, the CDR3 reads TGCGCCAGCAGCCAAGGACTAGCGGGGGCTTTCGAGCAGTACTTC. It yields the protein CASSQGLAGAFEQYF.